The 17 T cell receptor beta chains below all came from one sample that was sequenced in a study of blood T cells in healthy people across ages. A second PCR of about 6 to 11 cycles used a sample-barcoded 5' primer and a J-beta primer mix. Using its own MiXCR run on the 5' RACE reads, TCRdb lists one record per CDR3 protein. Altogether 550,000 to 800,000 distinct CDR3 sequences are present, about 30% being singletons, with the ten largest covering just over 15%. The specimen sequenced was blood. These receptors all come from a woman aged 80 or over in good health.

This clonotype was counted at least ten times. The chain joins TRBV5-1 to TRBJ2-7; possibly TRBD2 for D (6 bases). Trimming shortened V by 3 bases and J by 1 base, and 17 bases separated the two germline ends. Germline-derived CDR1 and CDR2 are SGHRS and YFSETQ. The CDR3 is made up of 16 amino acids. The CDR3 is CASSSPTGTLSYEQYF. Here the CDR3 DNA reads TGCGCCAGCAGCTCACCTACCGGGACTCTATCCTACGAGCAGTACTTC.

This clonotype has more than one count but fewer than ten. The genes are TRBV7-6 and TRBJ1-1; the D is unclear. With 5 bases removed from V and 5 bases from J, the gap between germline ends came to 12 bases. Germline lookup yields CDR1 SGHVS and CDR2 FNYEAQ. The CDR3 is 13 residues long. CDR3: CASSRLVGTEAFF. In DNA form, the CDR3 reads TGTGCCAGCAGCCGCCTCGTGGGGACTGAAGCTTTCTTT.

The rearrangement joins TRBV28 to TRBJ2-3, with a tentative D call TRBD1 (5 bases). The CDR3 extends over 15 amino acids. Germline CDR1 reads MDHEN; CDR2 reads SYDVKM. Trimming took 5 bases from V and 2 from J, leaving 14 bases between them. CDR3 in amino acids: CASSPTGEHTDTQYF. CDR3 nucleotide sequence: TGTGCCAGCAGTCCCACAGGAGAACACACAGATACGCAGTATTTT.

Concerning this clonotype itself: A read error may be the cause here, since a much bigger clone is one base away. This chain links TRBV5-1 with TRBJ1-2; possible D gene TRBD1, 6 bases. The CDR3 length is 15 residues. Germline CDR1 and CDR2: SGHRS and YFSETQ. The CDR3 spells CSSGNTGIGGGGYTF. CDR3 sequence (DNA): TGCTCCAGCGGTAATACCGGGATAGGAGGGGGAGGCTACACCTTC.

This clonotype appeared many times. In DNA form, the CDR3 reads TGTGCCAGCAGCCCTGGACAGCAAAATCAGCCCCAGCATTTT. Translation: CASSPGQQNQPQHF. V usage is TRBV7-2 and J usage is TRBJ1-5, with D possibly matching TRBD1 (6 bases). The germline CDR1 and CDR2 sequences are SGHTA and FQGNSA. CDR3 size: 14 residues. V was clipped by 5 bases and J by 4 bases, with 12 bases between them.

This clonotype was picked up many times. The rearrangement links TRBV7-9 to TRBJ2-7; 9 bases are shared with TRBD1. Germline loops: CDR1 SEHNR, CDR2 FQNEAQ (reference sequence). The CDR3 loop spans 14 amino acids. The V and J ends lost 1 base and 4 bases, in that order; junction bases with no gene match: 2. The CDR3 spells CASSLGDRVYEQYF. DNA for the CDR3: TGTGCCAGCAGCTTAGGGGACAGGGTGTACGAGCAGTACTTC.

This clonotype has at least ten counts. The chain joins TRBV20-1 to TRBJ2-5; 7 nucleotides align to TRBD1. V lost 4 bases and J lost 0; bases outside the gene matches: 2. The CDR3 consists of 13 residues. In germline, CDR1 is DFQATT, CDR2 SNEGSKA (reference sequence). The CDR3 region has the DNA TGCAGTGCTACTGGGACAGACCAAGAGACCCAGTACTTC. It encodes CSATGTDQETQYF.

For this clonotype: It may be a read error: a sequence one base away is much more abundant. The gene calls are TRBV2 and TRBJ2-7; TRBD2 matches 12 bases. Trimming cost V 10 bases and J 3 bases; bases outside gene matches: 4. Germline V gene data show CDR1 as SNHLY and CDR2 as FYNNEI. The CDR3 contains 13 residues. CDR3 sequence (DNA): TGTGCCACCCAACTAGCGGGGGGCTACGAGCAGTACTTC. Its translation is CATQLAGGYEQYF.

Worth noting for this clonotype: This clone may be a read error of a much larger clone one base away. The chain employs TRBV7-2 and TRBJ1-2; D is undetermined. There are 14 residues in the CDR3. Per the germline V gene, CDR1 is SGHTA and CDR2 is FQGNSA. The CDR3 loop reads CASSYHGENYDYTF. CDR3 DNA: TGTGCCAGCAGCTACCATGGGGAGAACTATGACTACACCTTC.

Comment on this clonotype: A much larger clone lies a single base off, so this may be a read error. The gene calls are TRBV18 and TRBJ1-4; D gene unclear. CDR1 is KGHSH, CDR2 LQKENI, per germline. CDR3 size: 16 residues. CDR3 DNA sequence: TGTGCCAGCCCACCACGATTCGGGAAGACTAATGAAAAACTGTTTTTT. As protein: CASPPRFGKTNEKLFF.

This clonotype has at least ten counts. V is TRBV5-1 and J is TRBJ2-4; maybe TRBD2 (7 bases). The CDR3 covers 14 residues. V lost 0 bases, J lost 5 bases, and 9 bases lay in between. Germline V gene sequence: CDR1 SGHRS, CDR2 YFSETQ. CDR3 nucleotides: TGCGCCAGCAGCTTGGCGGGGGGCCAAAACATTCAGTACTTC. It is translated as CASSLAGGQNIQYF.

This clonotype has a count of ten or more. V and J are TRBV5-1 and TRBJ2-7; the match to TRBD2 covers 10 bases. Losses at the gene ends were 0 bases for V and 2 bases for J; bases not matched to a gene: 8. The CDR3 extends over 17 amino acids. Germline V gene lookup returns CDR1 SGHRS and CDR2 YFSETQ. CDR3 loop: CASSLVPSGGVAYEQYF. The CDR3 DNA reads TGCGCCAGCAGCTTGGTGCCTAGCGGGGGTGTTGCCTACGAGCAGTACTTC.

For the CDR3, the DNA is TGCAGTGCTAGTGCGGGAGAAGGGGATGAGCAGTTCTTC. Residues: CSASAGEGDEQFF. The genes are TRBV20-1 and TRBJ2-1, with 7 bases lining up with TRBD2. The CDR3 length is 13 residues. Unmatched junction bases numbered 7, after V lost 3 bases and J lost 8 bases. The germline gives CDR1 DFQATT, CDR2 SNEGSKA (reference sequence).

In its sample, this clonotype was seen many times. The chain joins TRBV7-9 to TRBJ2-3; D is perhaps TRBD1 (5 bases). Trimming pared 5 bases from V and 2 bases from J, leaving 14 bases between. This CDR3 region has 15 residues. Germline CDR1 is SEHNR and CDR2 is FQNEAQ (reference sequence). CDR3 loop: CASSGQGTTTDTQYF. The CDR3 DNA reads TGTGCCAGCAGCGGCCAGGGCACCACCACAGATACGCAGTATTTT.

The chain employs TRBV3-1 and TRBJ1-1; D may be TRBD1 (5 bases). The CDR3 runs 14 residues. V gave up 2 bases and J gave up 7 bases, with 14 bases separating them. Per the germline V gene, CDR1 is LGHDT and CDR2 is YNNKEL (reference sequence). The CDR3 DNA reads TGTGCCAGCAGCCAAAACATTGTGAGGGGTGAAGCTTTCTTT. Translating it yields CASSQNIVRGEAFF.

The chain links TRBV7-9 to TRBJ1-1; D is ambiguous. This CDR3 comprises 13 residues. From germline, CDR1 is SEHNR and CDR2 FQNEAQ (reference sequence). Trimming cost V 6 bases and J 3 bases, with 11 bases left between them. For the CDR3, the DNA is TGTGCCAGCAGTCCGGAGTCGGACACTGAAGCTTTCTTT. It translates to CASSPESDTEAFF.

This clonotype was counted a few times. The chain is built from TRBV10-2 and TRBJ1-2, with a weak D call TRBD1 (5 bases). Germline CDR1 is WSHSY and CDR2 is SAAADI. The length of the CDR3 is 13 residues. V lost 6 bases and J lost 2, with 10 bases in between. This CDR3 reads CASRDDSNYGYTF. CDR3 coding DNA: TGCGCCAGCAGGGATGACAGCAACTATGGCTACACCTTC.